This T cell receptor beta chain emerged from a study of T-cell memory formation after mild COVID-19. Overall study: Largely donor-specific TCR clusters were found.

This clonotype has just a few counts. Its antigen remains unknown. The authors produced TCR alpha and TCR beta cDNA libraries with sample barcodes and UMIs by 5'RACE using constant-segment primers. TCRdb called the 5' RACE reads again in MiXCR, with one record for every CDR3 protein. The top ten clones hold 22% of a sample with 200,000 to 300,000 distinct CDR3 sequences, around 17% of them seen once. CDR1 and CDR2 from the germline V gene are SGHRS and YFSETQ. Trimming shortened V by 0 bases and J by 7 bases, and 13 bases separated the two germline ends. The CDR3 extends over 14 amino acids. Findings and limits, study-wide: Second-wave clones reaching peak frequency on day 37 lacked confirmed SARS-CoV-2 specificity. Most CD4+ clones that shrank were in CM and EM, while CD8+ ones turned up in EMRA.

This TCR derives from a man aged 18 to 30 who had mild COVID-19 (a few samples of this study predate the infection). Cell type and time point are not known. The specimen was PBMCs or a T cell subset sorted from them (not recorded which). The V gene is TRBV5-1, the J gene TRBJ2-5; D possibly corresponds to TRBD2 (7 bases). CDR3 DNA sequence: TGCGCCAGCAGCTTGGCCGGGGGGCCGGGGACCCAGTACTTC. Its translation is CASSLAGGPGTQYF. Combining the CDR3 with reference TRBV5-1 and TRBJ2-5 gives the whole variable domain KAGVTQTPRYLIKTRGQQVTLSCSPISGHRSVSWYQQTPGQGLQFLFEYFSETQRNKGNFPGRFSGRQFSNSRSEMNVSTLELGDSALYLCASSLAGGPGTQYFGPGTRLLVL.